This TCR beta chain was identified during a study of CD8 T cells in ankylosing spondylitis. Quantitative 5'-RACE with molecular barcodes was used to make the TCR beta libraries. TCRdb reprocessed the 5' RACE reads via MiXCR and lists one record per CDR3 protein. Altogether tens of thousands of distinct CDR3 sequences are present, approximately 3% being singletons, with the ten largest covering approximately 3%. Findings and caveats of the study: For ankylosing spondylitis blood, a TCR beta motif of roughly 8 highly homologous variants appeared characteristic. The authors found the disease-linked clones to be CD8+ and relatively rare in peripheral blood.

This clonotype was found many times. What it binds is unknown. This sequence was found in a male donor with ankylosing spondylitis or in good health (not recorded which). The sample taken for sequencing was blood, either unsorted or a sorted T cell fraction (not recorded which).

CDR3 coding DNA: TGTGCCAGCAGCGCCTGGGACAGGTTCACAGATACGCAGTATTTT. This sequence encodes CASSAWDRFTDTQYF. The chain has TRBV9 and TRBJ2-3; 8 bases are a match to TRBD1. The V gene end was trimmed by 3 bases and the J gene end by 2 bases; junction bases not matched to a gene: 5. The CDR3 is 15 residues long. Germline V lookup: CDR1 SGDLS, CDR2 YYNGEE.